This T cell receptor (beta chain) was captured by sequencing in a study of T cell changes during pregnancy in multiple sclerosis. TCRdb's copy holds only in-frame clones and misses some; the assay was immunoSEQ multiplex PCR. The table has tens of thousands of clones, 91% seen once. The TCR originated in a female donor in good health, enrolled as a control in a pregnancy study. Here the sequenced sample was peripheral blood, taken after pregnancy.

This CDR3 is CASSVDRGLSPYYGYTF. The CDR3 DNA sequence: TGTGCCAGCAGCGTAGATCGGGGGTTGTCCCCCTACTATGGCTACACCTTC. The rearrangement joins TRBV9 to TRBJ1-2; weak D call: TRBD1 (5 bases). The CDR3 totals 17 residues. The V end lost 0 bases, the J end lost 3 bases, and 18 bases lay between the germline ends. Germline lookup yields CDR1 SGDLS and CDR2 YYNGEE. Full variable domain (rest looked up from reference TRBV9 and TRBJ1-2): DSGVTQTPKHLITATGQRVTLRCSPRSGDLSVYWYQQSLDQGLQFLIQYYNGEERAKGNILERFSAQQFPDLHSELNLSSLELGDSALYFCASSVDRGLSPYYGYTFGSGTRLTVV.